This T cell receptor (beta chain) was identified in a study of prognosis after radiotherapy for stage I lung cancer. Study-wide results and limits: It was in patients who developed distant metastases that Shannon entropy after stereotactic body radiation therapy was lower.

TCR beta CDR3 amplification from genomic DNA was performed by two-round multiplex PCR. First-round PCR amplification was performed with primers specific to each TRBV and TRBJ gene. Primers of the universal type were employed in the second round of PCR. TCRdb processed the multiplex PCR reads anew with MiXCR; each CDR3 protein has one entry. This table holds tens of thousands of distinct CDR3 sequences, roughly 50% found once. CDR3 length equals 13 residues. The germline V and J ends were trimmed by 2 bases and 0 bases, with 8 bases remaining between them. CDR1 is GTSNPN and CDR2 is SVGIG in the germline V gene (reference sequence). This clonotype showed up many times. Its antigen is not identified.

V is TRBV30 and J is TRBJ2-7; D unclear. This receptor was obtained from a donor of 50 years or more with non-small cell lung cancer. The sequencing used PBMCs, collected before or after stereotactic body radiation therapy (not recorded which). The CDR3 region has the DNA TGTGCCTGGAGTAGAGCTAGCTCCTACGAGCAGTACTTC. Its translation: CAWSRASSYEQYF.